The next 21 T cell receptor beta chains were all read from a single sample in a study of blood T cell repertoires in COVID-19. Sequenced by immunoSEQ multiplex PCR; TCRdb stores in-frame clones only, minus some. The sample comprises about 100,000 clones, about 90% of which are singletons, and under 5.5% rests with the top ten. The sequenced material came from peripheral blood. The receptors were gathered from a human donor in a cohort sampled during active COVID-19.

CDR3 bases: TGTGCCAGCAGTGAAGCGGGGCAAGGTGACGGCTACACCTTC. Its translation: CASSEAGQGDGYTF. This rearrangement joins TRBV6-1 to TRBJ1-2; D possibly corresponds to TRBD1 (5 bases). The germline V gene has CDR1 MNHNS and CDR2 SASEGT. The V gene lost 0 bases and the J gene lost 8 bases, with 13 bases spanning the gap. The CDR3 loop spans 14 amino acids.

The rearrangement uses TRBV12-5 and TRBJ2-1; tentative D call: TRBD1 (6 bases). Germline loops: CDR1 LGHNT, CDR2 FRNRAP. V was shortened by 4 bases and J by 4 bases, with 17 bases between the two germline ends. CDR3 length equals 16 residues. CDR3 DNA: TGTGCTAGTGGTTCCGTACCCGGGACAAAGTACAATGAGCAGTTCTTC. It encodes CASGSVPGTKYNEQFF.

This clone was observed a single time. CDR3 nucleotide sequence: TGTGCCAGCAGTTCGTTTGATGAGCAGTTCTTC. Encoded protein: CASSSFDEQFF. This rearrangement joins TRBV6-2 or TRBV6-3 to TRBJ2-1; D is unclear. The CDR3 extends over 11 amino acids. CDR1 and CDR2 (germline): MNHEY, SVGEGT. V was trimmed by 4 bases and J by 8 bases, leaving 6 bases between them.

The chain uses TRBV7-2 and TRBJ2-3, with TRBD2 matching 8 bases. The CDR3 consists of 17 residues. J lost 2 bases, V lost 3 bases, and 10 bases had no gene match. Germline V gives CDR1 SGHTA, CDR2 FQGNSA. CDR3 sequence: CASSLISGISITDTQYF. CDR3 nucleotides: TGTGCCAGCAGCTTGATTAGCGGGATATCCATCACAGATACGCAGTATTTT. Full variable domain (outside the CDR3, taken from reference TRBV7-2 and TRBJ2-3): GAGVSQSPSNKVTEKGKDVELRCDPISGHTALYWYRQSLGQGLEFLIYFQGNSAPDKSGLPSDRFSAERTGGSVSTLTIQRTQQEDSAVYLCASSLISGISITDTQYFGPGTRLTVL.

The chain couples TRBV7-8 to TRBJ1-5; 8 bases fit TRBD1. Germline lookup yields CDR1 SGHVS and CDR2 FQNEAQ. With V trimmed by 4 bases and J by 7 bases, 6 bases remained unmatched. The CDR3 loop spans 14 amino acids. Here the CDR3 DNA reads TGTGCCAGCAGCTCCCGGACAGGGAACCAGCCCCAGCATTTT. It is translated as CASSSRTGNQPQHF.

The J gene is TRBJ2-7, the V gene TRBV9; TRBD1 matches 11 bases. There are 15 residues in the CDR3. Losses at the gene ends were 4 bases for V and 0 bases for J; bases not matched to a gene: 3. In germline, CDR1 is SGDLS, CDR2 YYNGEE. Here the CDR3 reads CASSPGQGASYEQYF. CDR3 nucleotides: TGTGCCAGCAGCCCCGGACAGGGGGCCTCCTACGAGCAGTACTTC. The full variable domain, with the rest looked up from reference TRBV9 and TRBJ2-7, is DSGVTQTPKHLITATGQRVTLRCSPRSGDLSVYWYQQSLDQGLQFLIQYYNGEERAKGNILERFSAQQFPDLHSELNLSSLELGDSALYFCASSPGQGASYEQYFGPGTRLTVT.

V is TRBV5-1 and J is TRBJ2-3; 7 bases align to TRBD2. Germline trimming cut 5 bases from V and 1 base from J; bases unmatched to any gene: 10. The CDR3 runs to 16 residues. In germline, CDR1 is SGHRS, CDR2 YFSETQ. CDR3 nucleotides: TGCGCCAGCAGGCTTGGAGCTAGCGGACGCACAGATACGCAGTATTTT. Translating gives CASRLGASGRTDTQYF.

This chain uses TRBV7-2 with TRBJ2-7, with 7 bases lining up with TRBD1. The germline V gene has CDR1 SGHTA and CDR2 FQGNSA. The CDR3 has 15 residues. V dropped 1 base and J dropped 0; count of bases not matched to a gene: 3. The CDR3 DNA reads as TGTGCCAGCAGCTTAGGGGGGACAGCCTCCTACGAGCAGTACTTC. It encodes CASSLGGTASYEQYF. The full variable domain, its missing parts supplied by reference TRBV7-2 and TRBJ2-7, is GAGVSQSPSNKVTEKGKDVELRCDPISGHTALYWYRQSLGQGLEFLIYFQGNSAPDKSGLPSDRFSAERTGGSVSTLTIQRTQQEDSAVYLCASSLGGTASYEQYFGPGTRLTVT.

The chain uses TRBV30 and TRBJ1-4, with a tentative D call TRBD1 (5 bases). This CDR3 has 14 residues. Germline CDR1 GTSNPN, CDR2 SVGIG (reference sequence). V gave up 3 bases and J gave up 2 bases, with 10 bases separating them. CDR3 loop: CAWRPPGTNEKLFF. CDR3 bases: TGTGCCTGGAGGCCCCCAGGGACTAATGAAAAACTGTTTTTT. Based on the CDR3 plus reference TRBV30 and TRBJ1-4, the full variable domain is SQTIHQWPATLVQPVGSPLSLECTVEGTSNPNLYWYRQAAGRGLQLLFYSVGIGQISSEVPQNLSASRPQDRQFILSSKKLLLSDSGFYLCAWRPPGTNEKLFFGSGTQLSVL.

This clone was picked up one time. The CDR3 sequence is CASSQRVGNYGYTF. CDR3 DNA: TGCGCCAGCAGCCAACGGGTCGGGAACTATGGCTACACCTTC. The chain has TRBV4-3 and TRBJ1-2, with no clear D. The V gene's germline CDR1 is LGHNA and CDR2 YSLEER. The CDR3 runs to 14 residues. The V end lost 2 bases, the J end lost 2 bases, and 9 bases lay between the germline ends.

CDR3 amino acids: CASSRTATYSEQYF. The CDR3 DNA sequence: TGTGCCAGCAGCCGGACTGCGACCTACTCCGAGCAGTACTTC. The chain combines TRBV7-2 with TRBJ2-7; TRBD2 is a possible D gene (5 bases). CDR1 SGHTA and CDR2 FQGNSA come from the germline V gene. V shed 5 bases and J shed 6 bases, with 17 bases lying between them. The CDR3 contains 14 residues.

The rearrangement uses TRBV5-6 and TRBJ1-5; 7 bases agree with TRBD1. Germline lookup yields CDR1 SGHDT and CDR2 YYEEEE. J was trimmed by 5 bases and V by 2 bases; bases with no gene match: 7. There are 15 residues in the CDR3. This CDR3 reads CASSFIGGGDQPQHF. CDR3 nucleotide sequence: TGTGCCAGCAGCTTCATAGGGGGCGGGGATCAGCCCCAGCATTTT.

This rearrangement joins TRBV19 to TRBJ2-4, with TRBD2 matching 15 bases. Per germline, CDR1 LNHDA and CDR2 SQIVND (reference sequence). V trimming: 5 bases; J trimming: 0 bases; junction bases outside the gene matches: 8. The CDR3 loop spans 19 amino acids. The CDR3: CASSLQRTSGRVAKNIQYF. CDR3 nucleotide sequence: TGTGCCAGTAGTCTTCAGAGGACTAGCGGGAGGGTAGCCAAAAACATTCAGTACTTC. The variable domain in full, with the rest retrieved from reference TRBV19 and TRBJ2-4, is DGGITQSPKYLFRKEGQNVTLSCEQNLNHDAMYWYRQDPGQGLRLIYYSQIVNDFQKGDIAEGYSVSREKKESFPLTVTSAQKNPTAFYLCASSLQRTSGRVAKNIQYFGAGTRLSVL.

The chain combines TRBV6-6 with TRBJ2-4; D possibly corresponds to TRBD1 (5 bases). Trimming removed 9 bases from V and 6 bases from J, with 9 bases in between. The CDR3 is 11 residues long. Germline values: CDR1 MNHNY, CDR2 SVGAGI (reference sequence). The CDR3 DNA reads TGTGCCAGTACGGACACAAACATTCAGTACTTC. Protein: CASTDTNIQYF.

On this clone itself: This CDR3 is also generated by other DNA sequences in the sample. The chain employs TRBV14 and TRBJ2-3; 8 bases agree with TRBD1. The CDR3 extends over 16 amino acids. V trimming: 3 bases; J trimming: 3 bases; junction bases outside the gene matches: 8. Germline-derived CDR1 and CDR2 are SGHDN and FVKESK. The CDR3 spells CASSQGGQGETDTQYF. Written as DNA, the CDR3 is TGTGCCAGCAGCCAGGGTGGACAGGGTGAGACAGATACGCAGTATTTT.

CDR3 sequence: CASSEGAGNTEAFF. In DNA form, the CDR3 reads TGTGCCAGCAGCGAGGGCGCAGGAAACACTGAAGCTTTCTTT. The rearrangement links TRBV5-6 to TRBJ1-1; D not resolved. The length of the CDR3 is 14 residues. The germline gives CDR1 SGHDT, CDR2 YYEEEE. With 4 bases removed from V and 2 bases from J, the gap between germline ends came to 12 bases.

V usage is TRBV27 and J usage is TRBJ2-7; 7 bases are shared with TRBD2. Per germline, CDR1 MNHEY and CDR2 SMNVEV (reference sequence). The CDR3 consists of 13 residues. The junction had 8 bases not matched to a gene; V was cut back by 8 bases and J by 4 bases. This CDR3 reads CASLGGGGYEQYF. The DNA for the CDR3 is TGTGCCAGCCTTGGTGGGGGGGGGTACGAGCAGTACTTC.

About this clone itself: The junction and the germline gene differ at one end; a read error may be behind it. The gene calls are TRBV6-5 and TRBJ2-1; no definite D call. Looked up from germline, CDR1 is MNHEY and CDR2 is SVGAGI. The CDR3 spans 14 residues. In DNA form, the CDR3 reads TGTGCCAGCAGTGACTCCGGAGAAGTGGGTGAGCAGTTCTTC. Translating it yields CASSDSGEVGEQFF.

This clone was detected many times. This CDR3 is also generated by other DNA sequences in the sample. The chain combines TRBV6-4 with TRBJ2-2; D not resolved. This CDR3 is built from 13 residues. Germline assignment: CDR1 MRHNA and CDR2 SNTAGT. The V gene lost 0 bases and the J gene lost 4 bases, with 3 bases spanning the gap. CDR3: CASSDSSTGELFF. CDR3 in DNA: TGTGCCAGCAGTGACTCTAGCACCGGGGAGCTGTTTTTT.

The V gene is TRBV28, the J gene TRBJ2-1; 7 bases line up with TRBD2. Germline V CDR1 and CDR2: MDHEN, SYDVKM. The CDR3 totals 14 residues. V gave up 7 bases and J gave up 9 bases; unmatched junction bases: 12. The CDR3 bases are TGTGCCAGCAAGGGTAGGTTAGCGGGCTTTGAGCAGTTCTTC. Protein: CASKGRLAGFEQFF.

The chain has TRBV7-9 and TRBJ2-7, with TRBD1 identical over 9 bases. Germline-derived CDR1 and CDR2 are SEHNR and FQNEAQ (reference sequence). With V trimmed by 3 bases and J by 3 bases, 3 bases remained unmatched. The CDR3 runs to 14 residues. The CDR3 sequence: CASSFPGQGYEQYF. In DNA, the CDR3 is TGTGCCAGCAGCTTTCCGGGACAGGGCTACGAGCAGTACTTC.